The clone carrying this TCR beta chain came up once. The data stem from a study of blood T cell repertoires in COVID-19. Sequencing was performed with immunoSEQ multiplex PCR; in TCRdb, only in-frame clones are kept and a portion is missing. Of about 280,000 clones in the sample, approximately 85% were seen once. V was cut by 3 bases and J by 0 bases, with 11 bases left in between. CDR1 and CDR2 from the germline V gene are SGHAT and FQNNGV. CDR3 length equals 15 residues. The sample was peripheral blood. The receptor was derived from a man aged 45 to 65 with active or convalescent COVID-19. This chain uses TRBV11-2 with TRBJ2-5; possible D gene TRBD1, 5 bases. This CDR3 is CASSFYRQYQETQYF. In DNA, the CDR3 is TGTGCCAGCAGCTTCTACCGACAGTACCAAGAGACCCAGTACTTC.